Below are 14 T cell receptor beta chains sequenced from a single sample in a study of OX40 agonist ivuxolimab in advanced cancers. Using immunoSEQ multiplex PCR, the repertoire was profiled, and TCRdb retains in-frame clones only, with some absent. The profile shows 30,000 to 35,000 clones, around four fifths of them singletons. This sample comprised CD4+ or CD8+ T cells sorted from blood, obtained in a trial of the OX40 agonist ivuxolimab. The receptor set was obtained from an adult with an advanced solid tumor such as melanoma, head and neck, liver or kidney cancer.

The V call is TRBV7-9, the J call TRBJ1-1; the match to TRBD1 covers 11 bases. CDR3 size: 14 residues. The ends lost 5 bases at V and 6 bases at J; junction bases unmatched: 5. CDR1 and CDR2 from the germline V gene are SEHNR and FQNEAQ (reference sequence). The CDR3 DNA follows: TGTGCCAGCAGCATAGGACAGGGGGCGGCTGAAGCTTTCTTT. As protein: CASSIGQGAAEAFF. The entire variable domain, with the rest obtained from reference TRBV7-9 and TRBJ1-1, is as follows: DTGVSQNPRHKITKRGQNVTFRCDPISEHNRLYWYRQTLGQGPEFLTYFQNEAQLEKSRLLSDRFSAERPKGSFSTLEIQRTEQGDSAMYLCASSIGQGAAEAFFGQGTRLTVV.

This rearrangement joins TRBV7-8 to TRBJ2-7; no reliable D call. This CDR3 is built from 12 residues. Germline V gene sequence: CDR1 SGHVS, CDR2 FQNEAQ. V was trimmed by 2 bases and J by 7 bases, leaving 9 bases between them. CDR3 sequence reads: CASSLFRLEQYF. CDR3 coding DNA: TGTGCCAGCAGCTTATTTAGGCTTGAGCAGTACTTC.

This clone showed up just a few times. V gene TRBV2 combines with J gene TRBJ1-3; D possibly corresponds to TRBD1 (5 bases). V lost 7 bases to trimming and J lost 4 bases, with 8 bases between them. CDR1 and CDR2 from the germline V gene are SNHLY and FYNNEI. The CDR3 contains 12 residues. The CDR3 here is CASTAGGNTIYF. The CDR3 DNA is TGTGCCAGCACGGCAGGGGGAAACACCATATATTTT.

This clone was detected once. The chain has TRBV7-6 and TRBJ1-2; no reliable D call. Per the germline V gene, CDR1 is SGHVS and CDR2 is FNYEAQ. CDR3 length equals 15 residues. V dropped 3 bases and J dropped 0 bases, with 11 bases sitting between them. The CDR3 sequence is CASSFDGFTNYGYTF. CDR3 bases: TGTGCCAGCAGCTTTGACGGCTTTACTAACTATGGCTACACCTTC.

CDR3: CASSTPQGWGLHGTLFF. Written as DNA, the CDR3 is TGTGCCAGCAGCACCCCACAGGGGTGGGGGCTCCATGGGACGCTGTTTTTT. This chain joins TRBV11-2 and TRBJ2-2, with 7 bases lining up with TRBD1. Germline V CDR1 and CDR2: SGHAT, FQNNGV. V shed 5 bases and J 13 bases; nucleotides not matched to a gene: 22. The CDR3 spans 17 residues.

The chain combines TRBV28 with TRBJ2-5; weak D call: TRBD2 (5 bases). Germline V gives CDR1 MDHEN, CDR2 SYDVKM. The CDR3 contains 15 residues. V was shortened by 4 bases and J by 2 bases, with 14 bases between the two germline ends. CDR3 protein: CASSYGVQKQETQYF. CDR3 nucleotide sequence: TGTGCCAGCAGTTACGGGGTGCAAAAACAAGAGACCCAGTACTTC.

The chain is built from TRBV27 and TRBJ2-7; 10 bases line up with TRBD2. The V gene end was trimmed by 6 bases and the J gene end by 2 bases; junction bases not matched to a gene: 4. The CDR3 runs to 14 residues. Germline-derived CDR1 and CDR2 are MNHEY and SMNVEV (reference sequence). CDR3 in DNA: TGTGCCAGCAGGATAGCGGGGGGCCCCTACGAGCAGTACTTC. Amino acids: CASRIAGGPYEQYF.

This clone was counted a single time. This chain links TRBV9 with TRBJ2-5; 10 bases are shared with TRBD2. V was pared by 0 bases and J by 3 bases, with 8 bases of the junction left unmatched. Per germline, CDR1 SGDLS and CDR2 YYNGEE. This CDR3 is built from 17 residues. DNA for the CDR3: TGTGCCAGCAGCGTAGACGGGACTAGCGCCACCAAAGAGACCCAGTACTTC. This gives the protein CASSVDGTSATKETQYF.

V usage is TRBV28 and J usage is TRBJ1-1; D is perhaps TRBD1 (5 bases). The length of the CDR3 is 11 residues. Germline V lookup: CDR1 MDHEN, CDR2 SYDVKM. The V end was cut by 3 bases, the J end by 8 bases, with 7 bases between. The CDR3 bases are TGTGCCAGCAGTTTGTGGACAGAAGCTTTCTTT. It is translated as CASSLWTEAFF.

The chain joins TRBV6-1 to TRBJ1-5, with TRBD1 as a possible D gene (5 bases). The CDR3 covers 15 residues. Germline V gene lookup returns CDR1 MNHNS and CDR2 SASEGT. V lost 5 bases, J lost 3 bases, and 14 bases lay in between. The CDR3 loop reads CASSKVSGYNQPQHF. In DNA, the CDR3 is TGTGCCAGCAGTAAAGTTTCAGGGTACAATCAGCCCCAGCATTTT.

The chain links TRBV11-2 to TRBJ2-7, with TRBD2 matching 7 bases. Losses at the gene ends were 3 bases for V and 0 bases for J; bases not matched to a gene: 5. The CDR3 runs 15 residues. Germline CDR1 and CDR2: SGHAT and FQNNGV. The CDR3 bases are TGTGCCAGCAGCTTTGGAGCTAGCGGCTCCTACGAGCAGTACTTC. This encodes CASSFGASGSYEQYF.

The CDR3 nucleotides are TGTGCCAGCAACTTGGACAGGGCGAACACTGAAGCTTTCTTT. Amino acids: CASNLDRANTEAFF. The chain recombines TRBV6-5 with TRBJ1-1, with 8 positions matching TRBD1. V was pared by 7 bases and J by 1 base, with 5 bases of the junction left unmatched. From germline, CDR1 is MNHEY and CDR2 SVGAGI. The CDR3 runs to 14 residues.

By frequency in the sample, this clone is medium-sized. The J gene is TRBJ1-1, the V gene TRBV19; tentatively, D is TRBD1 (5 bases). There are 14 residues in the CDR3. Trimming stripped 5 bases from V and 5 bases from J, with 15 bases between. CDR1 LNHDA and CDR2 SQIVND come from the germline V gene (reference sequence). CDR3 sequence (DNA): TGTGCCAGTAGTCCCATCCAGAAGGGGACTGAAGCTTTCTTT. As protein: CASSPIQKGTEAFF.

This clone is medium-sized (0.01 to 0.1%) in the sample. The gene calls are TRBV28 and TRBJ2-7, with 10 bases matching TRBD2. The CDR3 is 14 residues long. Germline lookup yields CDR1 MDHEN and CDR2 SYDVKM. The CDR3 DNA is TGTGGAGCTTCTACTAGCGGGATTGTCTACGAGCAGTACTTC. Translating gives CGASTSGIVYEQYF.